This TCR beta chain was captured by sequencing in a study of blood T cell repertoires in COVID-19. Across the study: COVID-19 samples from acute and convalescent phases originated in the United States, Italy and Spain. In each case, the material was cDNA or gDNA derived from T cells, B-cell-depleted T cells, or PBMCs.

In the original analysis: The assay estimated nucleated cells by amplifying reference gene primers. The protocol was immunoSEQ multiplex PCR, while the TCRdb copy is restricted to in-frame clones and leaves out a portion. V, J and clone size were drawn from that table, and D and trimming were deduced from the DNA. This table holds 25,000 to 35,000 clones, 70% to 85% found once. This sequence originates from a human donor in a cohort sampled during active COVID-19. The sequenced sample consisted of peripheral blood.

CDR3 nucleotides: TGCGCCAGCAGCCCCACCGAACTTACTAGCGGGGGTAACGAGCAGTACTTC. Encoded protein: CASSPTELTSGGNEQYF. V is TRBV4-1 and J is TRBJ2-7; the match to TRBD2 covers 11 bases. Germline V CDR1 and CDR2: MGHRA, YSYEKL. V gave up 4 bases and J gave up 5 bases; unmatched junction bases: 13. CDR3 length: 17 residues.